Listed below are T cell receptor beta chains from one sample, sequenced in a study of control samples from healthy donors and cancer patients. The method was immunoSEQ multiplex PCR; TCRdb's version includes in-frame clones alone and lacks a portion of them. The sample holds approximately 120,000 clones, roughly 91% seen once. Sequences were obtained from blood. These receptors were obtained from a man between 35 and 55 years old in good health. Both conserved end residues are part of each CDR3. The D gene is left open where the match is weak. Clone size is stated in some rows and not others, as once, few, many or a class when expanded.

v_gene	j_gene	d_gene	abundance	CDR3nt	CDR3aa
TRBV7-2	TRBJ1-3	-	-	TGTGCCAGCAGCTTAATGAGACAGGGAAACACCATATATTTT	CASSLMRQGNTIYF
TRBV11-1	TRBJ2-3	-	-	TGTGCCAGCAGCCGCCCTAGAGAACAGGGAACGCAGTATTTT	CASSRPREQGTQYF
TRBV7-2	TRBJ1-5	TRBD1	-	TGTGCCAGCAGCTTATCCAGGGGGGTCAATCAGCCCCAGCATTTT	CASSLSRGVNQPQHF
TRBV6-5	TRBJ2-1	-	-	TGTGCCAGCAGTTGGGACTCAGGGAGGTCGTACAATGAGCAGTTCTTC	CASSWDSGRSYNEQFF
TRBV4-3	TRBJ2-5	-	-	TGCGCCAGCAGCCATATAGGGAAGATAGGATCAGAGACCCAGTACTTC	CASSHIGKIGSETQYF
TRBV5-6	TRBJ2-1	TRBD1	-	TGTGCCAGCAGCTCAACTCTTCACAGGGGGCGCGGTTACAATGAGCAGTTCTTC	CASSSTLHRGRGYNEQFF
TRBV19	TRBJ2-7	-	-	TGTGCCAGTAGTTGGGGGGCCGGCTACGAGCAGTACTTC	CASSWGAGYEQYF
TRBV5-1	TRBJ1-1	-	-	TGCGCCAGCAGCTTGGTAGGCCTAAACACTGAAGCTTTCTTT	CASSLVGLNTEAFF
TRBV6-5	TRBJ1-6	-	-	TGTGCCAGCACAACGGGACCCCTTAATTCACCCCTCCACTTT	CASTTGPLNSPLHF
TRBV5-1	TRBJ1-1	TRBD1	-	TGCGCCAGCAGCTTCTCCGGGACAGGGGGCGGTAGCACTGAAGCTTTCTTT	CASSFSGTGGGSTEAFF
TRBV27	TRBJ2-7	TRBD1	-	TGTGCCAGCAGTTTAGACAGGGAAACGCAGTACTTC	CASSLDRETQYF
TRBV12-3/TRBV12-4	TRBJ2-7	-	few	TGTGCCAGCAGCCTGGTGAGGCACGAGCAGTACTTC	CASSLVRHEQYF
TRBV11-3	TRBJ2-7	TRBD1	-	TGTGCCAGCAGCTCAATTCGGGGACAGGGGTACGAGCAGTACTTC	CASSSIRGQGYEQYF
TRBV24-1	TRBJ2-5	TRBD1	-	TGTGCCACCAGTGGACAGGGCGTAGGTGGAGAGACCCAGTACTTC	CATSGQGVGGETQYF
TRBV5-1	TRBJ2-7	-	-	TGCGCCAGCAGCTCCCGGGATCAAGGGGGCGAGCAGTACTTC	CASSSRDQGGEQYF
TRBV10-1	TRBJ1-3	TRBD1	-	TGCGCCAGCAACCCCGGGACAGGAGGTGGAAACACCATATATTTT	CASNPGTGGGNTIYF
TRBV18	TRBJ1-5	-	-	TGTGCCAGCTCACGGGGGGGAAGCAATCAGCCCCAGCATTTT	CASSRGGSNQPQHF
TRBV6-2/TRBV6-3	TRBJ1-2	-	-	TGTGCCAGCAGTCACCAGGTGATGGACTATGGCTACACCTTC	CASSHQVMDYGYTF
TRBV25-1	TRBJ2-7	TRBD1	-	TGTGCCAGCAGTGCGGGACAGGGGGCCGGAACCTACGAGCAGTACTTC	CASSAGQGAGTYEQYF
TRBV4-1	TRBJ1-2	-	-	TGCGCCAGCAGCCAAGAAGGAACGGCCTTGGTGCACACCTTC	CASSQEGTALVHTF
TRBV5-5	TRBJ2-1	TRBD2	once	TGTGCCAGCAGCTTGCCACTAGCGGGGGCCCTAGGTGAGCAGTTCTTC	CASSLPLAGALGEQFF
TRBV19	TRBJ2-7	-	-	TGTGCCAGTGGAAGGGGGCTAGCGTACCACGAGCAGTACTTC	CASGRGLAYHEQYF
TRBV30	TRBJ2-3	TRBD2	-	TGTGCCGGGGGACCCCTTGGCGGGGGGAGCACAGATACGCAGTATTTT	CAGGPLGGGSTDTQYF
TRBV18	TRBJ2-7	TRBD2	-	TGTGCCAGCTCACCAAGGGGCGGGGGGGCCAACGAGCAGTACTTC	CASSPRGGGANEQYF
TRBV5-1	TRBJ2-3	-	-	TGCGCCAGCAGCTCGCTAACTGGAGGCACAGATACGCAGTATTTT	CASSSLTGGTDTQYF
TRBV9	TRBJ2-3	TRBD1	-	TGTGCCAGCAGCCGGCAGGGGGCCTCAGATACGCAGTATTTT	CASSRQGASDTQYF
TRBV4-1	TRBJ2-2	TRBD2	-	TGCGCCAGCAGCCAGAGGGTGCGGGGGGCTAGGACCGGGGAGCTGTTTTTT	CASSQRVRGARTGELFF
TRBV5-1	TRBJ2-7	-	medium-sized	TGCGCCAGCAGCCGTGGGGGGAGACTCCTCTCCTACGAGCAGTACTTC	CASSRGGRLLSYEQYF
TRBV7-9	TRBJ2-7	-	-	TGTGCCAGCAGCTTTGTGCAGGGAAGCTACGAGCAGTACTTC	CASSFVQGSYEQYF
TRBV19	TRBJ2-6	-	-	TGTGCCAGTAGTATAGGCGATAGGGGACTCTCTGGGGCCAACGTCCTGACTTTC	CASSIGDRGLSGANVLTF
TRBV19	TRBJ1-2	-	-	TGTGCCAGTAGTCCGAGTGCCGGGGGCTCTAACTATGGCTACACCTTC	CASSPSAGGSNYGYTF
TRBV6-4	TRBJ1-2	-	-	TGTGCCAGCAGTATTATGGGGCCTACTAACTATGGCTACACCTTC	CASSIMGPTNYGYTF
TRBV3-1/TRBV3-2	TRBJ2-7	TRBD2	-	TGTGCCAGCAGCCAAGGACTAGCTGGTATCTCCTACGAGCAGTACTTC	CASSQGLAGISYEQYF
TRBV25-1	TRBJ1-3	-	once	TGTGCCAGCACCACCCGGGGCGACTCTGGAAACACCATATATTTT	CASTTRGDSGNTIYF
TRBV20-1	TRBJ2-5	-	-	TGCAGTGCTAGTGGTCTGGGGGTGGAGACCCAGTACTTC	CSASGLGVETQYF
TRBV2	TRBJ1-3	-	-	TGTGCCAGCAGTGATAGGCCTCCTGGAAACACCATATATTTT	CASSDRPPGNTIYF
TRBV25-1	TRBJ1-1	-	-	TGTGCCAGCAGTACACTAGCGGGGCAGGAGAACACTGAAGCTTTCTTT	CASSTLAGQENTEAFF
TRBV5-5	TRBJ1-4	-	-	TGTGCCAGCAGCTTGGGAGGATCGACTAATGAAAAACTGTTTTTT	CASSLGGSTNEKLFF
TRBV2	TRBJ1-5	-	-	TGTGCCAGCAGTGAGTTGCTGTCCTGGGGTCAGCCCCAGCATTTT	CASSELLSWGQPQHF
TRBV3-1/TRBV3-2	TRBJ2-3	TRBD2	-	TGTGCCAGCAGCCAAGGGACGACTAGCGGGGGTACAGATACGCAGTATTTT	CASSQGTTSGGTDTQYF
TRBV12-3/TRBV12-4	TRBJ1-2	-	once	TGTGCCAGCAGTAGTACTGGTGGCTACACCTTC	CASSSTGGYTF
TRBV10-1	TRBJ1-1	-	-	TGCGCCAGCAGTGAGGGGGCACGCCAAGCTTTCTTT	CASSEGARQAFF
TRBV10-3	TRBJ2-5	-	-	TGTGCCATCAGTGAAACAGGTGCGGAATTTGAGACCCAGTACTTC	CAISETGAEFETQYF
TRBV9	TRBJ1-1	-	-	TGTGCCAGCAGCGTATCCCCAACCGAACGGTACGGGTTGAACACTGAAGCTTTCTTT	CASSVSPTERYGLNTEAFF
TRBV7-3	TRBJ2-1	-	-	TGTGCCAGCAGCCCCCAGGGCAGGTTGAGGGAAAATGAGCAGTTCTTC	CASSPQGRLRENEQFF
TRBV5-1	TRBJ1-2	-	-	TGCGCCAGCAGACACAACAGGGAAAATGGCTACACCTTC	CASRHNRENGYTF
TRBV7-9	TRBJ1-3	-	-	TGTGCCAGCACCGGGACGACAGGATTCTCTGGAAACACCATATATTTT	CASTGTTGFSGNTIYF
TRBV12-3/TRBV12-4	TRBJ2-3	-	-	TGTGCCAGCAGCGTGGGCACAGATACGCAGTATTTT	CASSVGTDTQYF
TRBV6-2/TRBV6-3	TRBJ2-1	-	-	TGTGCCAGCAGCCACCGGGGTTTCACCTACAATGAGCAGTTCTTC	CASSHRGFTYNEQFF
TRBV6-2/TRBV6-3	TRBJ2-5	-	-	TGTGCCAGCAGTTATGGGGGGGCCTTGCGAGAGACCCAGTACTTC	CASSYGGALRETQYF
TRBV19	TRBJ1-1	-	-	TGTGCCAGTAGGACGGACGGGAACACTGAAGCTTTCTTT	CASRTDGNTEAFF
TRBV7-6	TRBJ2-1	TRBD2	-	TGTGCCAGCAGCTTATCCGTTGGGACTAGCGGGGGGGCCCTCTACAATGAGCAGTTCTTC	CASSLSVGTSGGALYNEQFF
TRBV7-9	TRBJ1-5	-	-	TGTGCCAGCAGCTCCGAAGCAAATCAGCCCCAGCATTTT	CASSSEANQPQHF
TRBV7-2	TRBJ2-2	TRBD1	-	TGTGCCATCGGACCACTAGGGGGCGGCACCGGGGAGCTGTTTTTT	CAIGPLGGGTGELFF
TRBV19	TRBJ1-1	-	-	TGTGCCAGTAGTAGGGGTTCAGGGGTCGCTTTCTTT	CASSRGSGVAFF